The rows below give T cell receptor beta chains drawn from one sample of a study of monozygotic twins with inflammatory bowel disease. TCRdb reprocessed the 5' RACE reads, with one entry per CDR3 protein and no DNA. The sample has 400,000 or so distinct CDR3 sequences. Source material: blood. Every receptor here comes from a human donor with ulcerative colitis or Crohn's disease, or a healthy co-twin of an affected twin (not recorded which). Both conserved end residues are part of each CDR3. The order of the fields is J gene, CDR3 length, V gene, CDR3 protein.

TRBJ2-1,14,TRBV7-3,CASSSDRMDNEQFF
TRBJ2-1,14,TRBV12-3/TRBV12-4,CASKSGRAWNEQFF
TRBJ2-5,16,TRBV27,CASSLLPGTTQETQYF
TRBJ2-3,12,TRBV20-1,CSASLDPRTQYF
TRBJ1-1,15,TRBV7-2,CASSPFRGTGAEAFF
TRBJ2-2,16,TRBV10-3,CAISLHRDPNTGELFF
TRBJ1-2,13,TRBV5-1,CASSLSANYGYTF
TRBJ2-7,16,TRBV3-1,CASSQGTSGRINEQYF
TRBJ2-3,15,TRBV12-3/TRBV12-4,CASSLSGGKTDTQYF
TRBJ2-3,16,TRBV4-2,CASSTRTSGTADTQYF
TRBJ2-1,14,TRBV18,CASSPPEGINEQFF
TRBJ1-1,13,TRBV7-6,CASNSGTATEAFF
TRBJ2-1,16,TRBV11-2,CASSLAVTSGYYEQFF
TRBJ2-7,13,TRBV5-1,CASSLEGVYEQYF
TRBJ2-1,16,TRBV11-2,CASSLLPGDTYNEQFF
TRBJ1-4,15,TRBV20-1,CSARDQGQSNEKLFF
TRBJ1-2,15,TRBV6-2/TRBV6-3,CASSYDSLFAYGYTF
TRBJ2-1,11,TRBV29-1,CSVESAGPEFF
TRBJ2-1,17,TRBV4-3,CASSQDLRLSSYNEQFF
TRBJ1-1,13,TRBV7-9,CASSLTGAPEAFF
TRBJ2-7,16,TRBV12-3/TRBV12-4,CASSLSSWGSAYEQYF
TRBJ2-3,13,TRBV6-6,CASTNILTDTQYF
TRBJ2-7,13,TRBV20-1,CSASIPLSYEQYF
TRBJ2-5,14,TRBV29-1,CSVGRLAGIETQYF
TRBJ2-2,17,TRBV7-9,CASSLRGRWVNTGELFF
TRBJ1-2,13,TRBV4-3,CASSQESGDGYTF
TRBJ1-5,14,TRBV6-2/TRBV6-3,CASSYYEGNQPQHF
TRBJ2-3,14,TRBV5-1,CASSLAGGSDTQYF
TRBJ1-5,13,TRBV28,CASRRGGNQPQHF
TRBJ2-1,15,TRBV7-6,CASSSGTGTYNEQFF
TRBJ2-3,15,TRBV5-8,CASSLGLAGQDTQYF
TRBJ2-7,15,TRBV5-1,CASSNGQGGTYEQYF
TRBJ2-1,13,TRBV10-3,CATTGPIYDEQFF
TRBJ1-1,13,TRBV6-1,CASSGTGGTEAFF
TRBJ2-1,11,TRBV10-3,CAISVYNEQFF
TRBJ2-5,14,TRBV12-3/TRBV12-4,CASSGTPIPETQYF